Listed here are 11 T cell receptor beta chains from one sample, sequenced in a study of technical replicates of blood from several donors. The assay was immunoSEQ multiplex PCR, and TCRdb's table has in-frame clones only and misses some. Of more than 60,000 clones in the sample, 93% are singletons; the top ten hold over 0.4%. Material for sequencing was T cells isolated from PBMCs. The receptors were sampled from a human donor in good health.

The sample holds one count of this clone. The chain carries TRBV19 and TRBJ2-7; 9 bases are shared with TRBD1. The length of the CDR3 is 15 residues. V lost 7 bases to trimming and J lost 3 bases; unmatched junction nucleotides: 10. The germline CDR1 and CDR2 sequences are LNHDA and SQIVND (reference sequence). The CDR3 sequence is CASTPSGTGFYEQYF. CDR3 nucleotide sequence: TGTGCCAGTACACCTTCCGGGACAGGGTTCTACGAGCAGTACTTC.

The genes are TRBV6-5 and TRBJ2-7; 10 bases match TRBD2. The CDR3 totals 13 residues. Germline CDR1 reads MNHEY; CDR2 reads SVGAGI. J was trimmed by 13 bases and V by 6 bases; bases with no gene match: 12. The CDR3 is CASRGHTSGDGYF. DNA of the CDR3: TGTGCCAGCAGGGGACATACTAGCGGGGACGGCTACTTC.

V is TRBV18 and J is TRBJ1-2; 9 bases map to TRBD1. Trimming removed 3 bases from V and 5 bases from J; junction bases left unmatched: 7. The CDR3 has 15 amino acids. The germline V gene encodes CDR1 KGHSH and CDR2 LQKENI. CDR3 sequence (DNA): TGTGCCAGCTCACCTTGGGACAGGGCAGTGTATGGCTACACCTTC. Encoded protein: CASSPWDRAVYGYTF.

This clone was detected only a few times. The genes are TRBV27 and TRBJ1-2; 11 bases fit TRBD1. The germline gives CDR1 MNHEY, CDR2 SMNVEV (reference sequence). Losses at the gene ends were 7 bases for V and 5 bases for J; bases not matched to a gene: 15. This CDR3 is 17 amino acids long. Here the CDR3 reads CASTSSGTGGFLYGYTF. The CDR3 DNA reads TGTGCCAGCACCTCATCCGGGACAGGGGGTTTTCTTTATGGCTACACCTTC.

V gene TRBV6-5 combines with J gene TRBJ2-1; 10 bases map to TRBD1. The junction had 6 bases not matched to a gene; V was cut back by 7 bases and J by 15 bases. This CDR3 region has 11 residues. Germline CDR1 MNHEY, CDR2 SVGAGI. The CDR3 sequence is CASTKGTGVFF. The CDR3 bases are TGTGCCAGCACCAAGGGGACAGGGGTGTTCTTC.

The chain has TRBV7-8 and TRBJ2-5; the match to TRBD2 covers 11 bases. The CDR3 loop spans 19 amino acids. The trim removed 4 bases at V and 1 base at J, leaving 14 bases unmatched. Germline CDR1 is SGHVS and CDR2 is FQNEAQ. Written as DNA, the CDR3 is TGTGCCAGCAGCTCCCCTCATCCTAGCGGGAGGAGGCCCCAAGAGACCCAGTACTTC. It translates to CASSSPHPSGRRPQETQYF.

The chain carries TRBV30 and TRBJ2-1; D may be TRBD2 (6 bases). V gave up 4 bases and J gave up 13 bases, with 20 bases separating them. The CDR3 spans 13 residues. Germline V gene lookup returns CDR1 GTSNPN and CDR2 SVGIG (reference sequence). In DNA form, the CDR3 reads TGTGCCTGGATAGATATGGTTGGTGCGGGACAGTTCTTC. Its translation is CAWIDMVGAGQFF.

The chain carries TRBV11-3 and TRBJ2-3; D is unresolved. V was trimmed by 2 bases and J by 1 base, leaving 10 bases between them. The CDR3 contains 15 residues. CDR1 SGHNT and CDR2 YENEEA come from the germline V gene. CDR3: CASSLTRFGTDTQYF. The DNA for the CDR3 is TGTGCCAGCAGCTTAACTCGGTTTGGCACAGATACGCAGTATTTT.

V usage is TRBV9 and J usage is TRBJ2-1; 11 bases are a match to TRBD1. Germline CDR1 and CDR2: SGDLS and YYNGEE. CDR3 length equals 16 residues. With 1 base clipped from V and 8 bases from J, the junction kept 8 bases outside the gene matches. This CDR3 reads CASSVLGQGALDEQFF. As DNA, the CDR3 is TGTGCCAGCAGCGTACTAGGACAGGGGGCCCTCGATGAGCAGTTCTTC.

This chain joins TRBV9 and TRBJ1-1; 8 nucleotides match TRBD1. Unmatched junction bases numbered 9, after V lost 0 bases and J lost 8 bases. This CDR3 contains 15 residues. Germline values: CDR1 SGDLS, CDR2 YYNGEE. CDR3 sequence reads: CASSVDVRGRVEAFF. The DNA of the CDR3 is TGTGCCAGCAGCGTAGATGTCAGGGGGCGCGTCGAAGCTTTCTTT.

CDR3 protein: CASRDRDSSYEQYF. The CDR3 nucleotides are TGTGCCAGCAGGGACCGGGACTCTTCCTACGAGCAGTACTTC. This chain joins TRBV2 and TRBJ2-7; maybe TRBD2 (6 bases). The CDR3 is made up of 14 amino acids. Trimming removed 6 bases from V and 1 base from J, with 13 bases in between. Germline-derived CDR1 and CDR2 are SNHLY and FYNNEI.